This T cell receptor (beta chain) is drawn from a study of vaccination effects on CD4 cells after COVID-19. ViraFEST assay sequencing came after antigen-specific CD4+ T cells were expanded with viral peptide pools. Culture proceeded for approximately 10 days, and CD4+ T cells were then isolated. No vaccinee had earlier SARS-CoV-2 infection, and nucleocapsid antibodies were negative. Points on this clone: Its cognate antigen is unknown.

Data came from immunoSEQ multiplex PCR; TCRdb stores just in-frame clones and leaves some out. Found here are fewer than 65,000 clones, less than 80% of them singletons; the top ten hold 3% to 4%. Study outcomes and limitations: Both infection-induced and vaccine-induced clones contracted markedly at late post-vaccination timepoints.

The starting material was CD4+ T cells from PBMCs cultured with HCoV-OC43 spike peptides, obtained before COVID-19 vaccination. Subset indicated: HCoV-OC43 spike overlapping peptide pool stimulation. The sequence came from a human donor who received a COVID-19 vaccine.

CDR3: CASRTDRGAKNIQYF. For the CDR3, the DNA is TGTGCCAGCAGGACAGACAGGGGCGCCAAAAACATTCAGTACTTC. V and J are TRBV6-6 and TRBJ2-4; the match to TRBD1 covers 8 bases. The CDR3 is 15 amino acids. J lost 1 base, V lost 6 bases, and 5 bases had no gene match. The germline V gene encodes CDR1 MNHNY and CDR2 SVGAGI (reference sequence).